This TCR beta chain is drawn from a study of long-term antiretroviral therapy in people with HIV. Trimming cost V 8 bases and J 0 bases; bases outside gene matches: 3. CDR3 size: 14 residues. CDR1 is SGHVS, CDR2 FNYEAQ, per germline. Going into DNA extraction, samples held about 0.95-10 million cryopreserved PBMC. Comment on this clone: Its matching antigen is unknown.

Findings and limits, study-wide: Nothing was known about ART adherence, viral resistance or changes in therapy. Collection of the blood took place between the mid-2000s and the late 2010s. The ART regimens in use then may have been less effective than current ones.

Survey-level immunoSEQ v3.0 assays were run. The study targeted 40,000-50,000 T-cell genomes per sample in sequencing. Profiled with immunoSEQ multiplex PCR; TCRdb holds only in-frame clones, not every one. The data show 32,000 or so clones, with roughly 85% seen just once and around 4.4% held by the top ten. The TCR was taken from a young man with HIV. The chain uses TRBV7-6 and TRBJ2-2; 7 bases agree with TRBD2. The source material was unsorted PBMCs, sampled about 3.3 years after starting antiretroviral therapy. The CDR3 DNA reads TGTGCCAGCGGGGGGAGGGCGAACACCGGGGAGCTGTTTTTT. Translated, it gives CASGGRANTGELFF.